The 8 T cell receptor beta chains below come from one sample, sequenced in a study of identical twins. In TCRdb, the 5' RACE reads were re-called with MiXCR into one record per CDR3 protein. The sample shows about 240,000 distinct CDR3 sequences, about 10% of them seen only once. Specimen: memory T cells sorted from blood. These receptor sequences come from a man between 45 and 60 years old in good health.

This clonotype showed up many times. This chain connects TRBV12-3 or TRBV12-4 to TRBJ2-2; D might be TRBD2 (6 bases). The CDR3 length is 13 residues. V dropped 3 bases and J dropped 6 bases, with 8 bases sitting between them. The DNA of the CDR3 is TGTGCCAGCAGTTTTTCGGGGGCCGGGGAGCTGTTTTTT. Amino acids: CASSFSGAGELFF.

This clonotype was detected only a few times. The chain has TRBV6-1 and TRBJ2-7, with TRBD1 as a possible D gene (5 bases). The CDR3 sequence is 15 residues long. Per germline, CDR1 MNHNS and CDR2 SASEGT. The V and J ends lost 2 bases and 2 bases respectively, with 13 bases between them. The CDR3 DNA sequence: TGTGCCAGCAGTGAAAGGGCAGGGTGGGCCTACGAGCAGTACTTC. It yields the protein CASSERAGWAYEQYF.

This clonotype was detected a few times. This rearrangement joins TRBV7-8 to TRBJ2-3, with D maybe TRBD2 (6 bases). V lost 1 base to trimming and J lost 2 bases, with 10 bases between them. Germline V gene sequence: CDR1 SGHVS, CDR2 FQNEAQ. The CDR3 contains 15 residues. The CDR3 sequence is CASSLDGSLTDTQYF. The CDR3 region has the DNA TGTGCCAGCAGCTTAGACGGGAGTCTCACAGATACGCAGTATTTT.

The genes are TRBV7-2 and TRBJ1-5, with unresolved D. CDR3 length equals 13 residues. Germline V lookup: CDR1 SGHTA, CDR2 FQGNSA. With 5 bases removed from V and 5 bases from J, the gap between germline ends came to 10 bases. The CDR3 DNA sequence: TGTGCCAGCAGCACACGACCTGATCAGCCCCAGCATTTT. It encodes CASSTRPDQPQHF.

In its sample, this clonotype was seen a few times. J is TRBJ2-7 and V is TRBV10-2, with D unresolved. V lost 6 bases and J lost 7, with 16 bases in between. This CDR3 is built from 13 residues. Germline V lookup: CDR1 WSHSY, CDR2 SAAADI. The CDR3 loop is CASSAQAGGEQYF. The CDR3 DNA reads as TGCGCCAGCAGCGCCCAGGCAGGTGGGGAGCAGTACTTC.

This clonotype was detected ten times or more. The rearrangement uses TRBV4-1 and TRBJ1-5, with a possible D match to TRBD1 (5 bases). The V gene lost 0 bases and the J gene lost 6 bases, with 12 bases spanning the gap. The CDR3 is 15 residues long. Germline V gene lookup returns CDR1 MGHRA and CDR2 YSYEKL. CDR3 residues: CASSQDSGGGQPQHF. CDR3 in DNA: TGCGCCAGCAGCCAAGATTCCGGGGGAGGTCAGCCCCAGCATTTT.

Ten or more counts support this clonotype. CDR3 nucleotides: TGTGCCACCAGTGCCTTGACTAGCGGGCCTCGGGGTAGCACAGATACGCAGTATTTT. Translation: CATSALTSGPRGSTDTQYF. The genes are TRBV24-1 and TRBJ2-3; 10 bases align to TRBD2. Per the germline V gene, CDR1 is KGHDR and CDR2 is SFDVKD. Trimming at V came to 5 bases and at J to 0 bases, leaving 13 bases not matched to a gene. The CDR3 has 19 amino acids.

This clonotype has a handful of counts. V gene TRBV29-1 combines with J gene TRBJ2-5; 9 nucleotides align to TRBD2. V dropped 3 bases and J dropped 1; count of bases not matched to a gene: 3. CDR1 and CDR2 from the germline V gene are SQVTM and ANQGSEA. The CDR3 is 14 residues long. The CDR3 protein is CSVERGGGQETQYF. The CDR3 DNA is TGCAGCGTTGAGCGCGGGGGGGGCCAAGAGACCCAGTACTTC.